This entry lists 13 T cell receptor beta chains sequenced from one sample in a study of blood T cell repertoires in COVID-19. Using immunoSEQ multiplex PCR, the repertoire was profiled, and TCRdb retains in-frame clones only, with some absent. The repertoire holds about 210,000 clones, with around nine tenths as singletons. The sequenced material came from peripheral blood. Every receptor here comes from a woman aged 40 to 55 with acute or convalescent COVID-19.

This chain connects TRBV5-1 to TRBJ1-2; 10 bases are shared with TRBD1. V shed 3 bases, J shed 3 bases, and the junction held 5 bases outside the gene matches. Looked up from germline, CDR1 is SGHRS and CDR2 is YFSETQ. CDR3 length: 15 residues. The CDR3 nucleotides are TGCGCCAGCAGCTCGGGACAGGGGACCTACTATGGCTACACCTTC. Protein: CASSSGQGTYYGYTF.

The genes are TRBV7-9 and TRBJ1-6; 10 positions agree with TRBD1. The CDR3 has 14 residues. Trimming cost V 5 bases and J 7 bases; bases outside gene matches: 2. In germline, CDR1 is SEHNR, CDR2 FQNEAQ (reference sequence). CDR3 amino acids: CASSRTGGNSPLHF. The CDR3 coding sequence is TGTGCCAGCAGCCGGACAGGGGGGAATTCACCCCTCCACTTT.

J is TRBJ1-2 and V is TRBV12-3 or TRBV12-4; no firm D call. The CDR3 length is 12 residues. The V end lost 5 bases, the J end lost 7 bases, and 11 bases lay between the germline ends. The CDR3 region is CASSPSGVGYTF. In DNA form, the CDR3 reads TGTGCCAGCAGTCCTTCAGGTGTTGGCTACACCTTC.

This clone was seen only once. The genes are TRBV19 and TRBJ2-5; 7 bases fit TRBD1. Germline CDR1 and CDR2: LNHDA and SQIVND (reference sequence). J lost 5 bases, V lost 6 bases, and 6 bases had no gene match. The CDR3 extends over 13 amino acids. The CDR3, as DNA: TGTGCCAGTAGGCGACAGGGTATTGAGACCCAGTACTTC. This encodes CASRRQGIETQYF.

The genes are TRBV2 and TRBJ1-6; D not resolved. V lost 6 bases and J 6 bases, leaving 12 bases between the germline ends. The CDR3 is 14 amino acids. The germline gives CDR1 SNHLY, CDR2 FYNNEI. CDR3 DNA: TGTGCCAGCAGCACCGGGAGCCCTAATTCACCCCTCCACTTT. Translating it yields CASSTGSPNSPLHF.

In this sample, this clone turned up once. The chain combines TRBV7-3 with TRBJ2-3; the match to TRBD2 covers 7 bases. Germline loops: CDR1 SGHTA, CDR2 FQGTGA. The CDR3 sequence is 15 residues long. The ends lost 0 bases at V and 3 bases at J; junction bases unmatched: 3. The CDR3 loop is CASSLTGTITDTQYF. CDR3 DNA: TGTGCCAGCAGCTTAACCGGGACTATTACAGATACGCAGTATTTT.

This clone appeared once. The rearrangement links TRBV7-2 to TRBJ1-1; 7 bases agree with TRBD1. CDR3 size: 12 residues. Germline CDR1 and CDR2: SGHTA and FQGNSA. Trimming cost V 1 base and J 10 bases; bases outside gene matches: 3. The CDR3 here is CASSLEAGGAFF. CDR3 bases: TGTGCCAGCAGCTTAGAGGCAGGGGGAGCTTTCTTT.

DNA of the CDR3: TGTGCCAGCAGTGAAGCGCCCGGGACAGGGATGTACGTC. The encoded protein is CASSEAPGTGMYV. The V and J genes are TRBV6-1 and TRBJ2-7, with 9 positions matching TRBD1. The CDR3 runs to 13 residues. V shed 0 bases and J 12 bases; nucleotides not matched to a gene: 6. Germline V gene sequence: CDR1 MNHNS, CDR2 SASEGT.

The chain employs TRBV19 and TRBJ2-3; D possibly corresponds to TRBD1 (5 bases). V shed 7 bases and J shed 4 bases, with 15 bases lying between them. The CDR3 is 14 residues long. Germline CDR1 LNHDA, CDR2 SQIVND (reference sequence). The DNA of the CDR3 is TGTGCCAGTACCCCCCAGGGTTCTGCAGATACGCAGTATTTT. It encodes CASTPQGSADTQYF.

V gene TRBV6-5 combines with J gene TRBJ2-1; 7 bases are a match to TRBD1. CDR3 size: 15 residues. Per germline, CDR1 MNHEY and CDR2 SVGAGI. The V segment lost 6 bases and the J segment 0 bases; nucleotides outside the gene matches: 5. CDR3 DNA: TGTGCCAGCAGCCGAGACAGGGCCTCCTACAATGAGCAGTTCTTC. Protein sequence: CASSRDRASYNEQFF.

V and J are TRBV6-5 and TRBJ1-2, with D unclear. Per the germline V gene, CDR1 is MNHEY and CDR2 is SVGAGI. V lost 2 bases and J 7 bases, leaving 14 bases between the germline ends. CDR3 length: 14 amino acids. For the CDR3, the DNA is TGTGCCAGCAGTTACGGCACGAACTATGTTGGCTACACCTTC. This sequence encodes CASSYGTNYVGYTF.

This clone was detected only once. Other nucleotide sequences from this sample produce the same CDR3. The chain couples TRBV19 to TRBJ1-6, with 9 bases aligning to TRBD1. V shed 3 bases, J shed 7 bases, and the junction held 1 base outside the gene matches. The V gene's germline CDR1 is LNHDA and CDR2 SQIVND (reference sequence). The CDR3 totals 14 residues. The CDR3 here is CASSIGTGNSPLHF. The CDR3 nucleotides are TGTGCCAGTAGTATCGGGACAGGGAATTCACCCCTCCACTTT.

This clone was found once. This chain links TRBV2 with TRBJ1-1; D may be TRBD1 (6 bases). This CDR3 contains 16 residues. Trimming took 1 base from V and 0 from J, leaving 12 bases between them. Germline V gene sequence: CDR1 SNHLY, CDR2 FYNNEI. In nucleotides, the CDR3 is TGTGCCAGCAGTGAAGGGTCAGGGGTTTTGAACACTGAAGCTTTCTTT. Residues: CASSEGSGVLNTEAFF.